The 13 T cell receptor beta chains reported below all come from one sample, sequenced in a study of OX40 agonist ivuxolimab in advanced cancers. Using immunoSEQ multiplex PCR, the repertoire was profiled, and TCRdb retains in-frame clones only, with some absent. The sample carries tens of thousands of clones, roughly nine tenths recorded once. Sequenced material: CD4+ or CD8+ T cells sorted from blood, taken in a trial of the OX40 agonist ivuxolimab. The receptors shown here come from an adult with an advanced solid tumor such as melanoma, head and neck, liver or kidney cancer.

Only one count was recorded for this clone. The rearrangement links TRBV10-3 to TRBJ2-7, with TRBD1 matching 10 bases. Germline V gives CDR1 ENHRY, CDR2 SYGVKD. The CDR3 is made up of 14 amino acids. The junction had 4 bases not matched to a gene; V was cut back by 6 bases and J by 2 bases. The CDR3 loop is CAISSGTGAYEQYF. Here the CDR3 DNA reads TGTGCCATCAGCTCCGGGACAGGGGCCTACGAGCAGTACTTC.

This rearrangement joins TRBV6-5 to TRBJ2-2; unclear D gene. Germline V lookup: CDR1 MNHEY, CDR2 SVGAGI. V was pared by 6 bases and J by 7 bases, with 9 bases between. The length of the CDR3 is 12 residues. The DNA for the CDR3 is TGTGCCAGCAGGCCGGGTGGCGGGGAGCTGTTTTTT. Encoded protein: CASRPGGGELFF.

The chain links TRBV6-5 to TRBJ1-6; D may be TRBD1 (6 bases). The V gene's germline CDR1 is MNHEY and CDR2 SVGAGI. The CDR3 totals 15 residues. Trimming pared 6 bases from V and 9 bases from J, leaving 18 bases between. Here the CDR3 DNA reads TGTGCCAGCAGGGGAACAGGGATAAGGGCTTCACCCCTCCACTTT. Translated, it gives CASRGTGIRASPLHF.

The CDR3 is CASSLRTSSYEQYV. CDR3 DNA sequence: TGTGCCAGCAGCCTTCGGACTAGCTCCTACGAGCAGTACGTC. The genes are TRBV5-6 and TRBJ2-7; 7 nucleotides agree with TRBD2. In germline, CDR1 is SGHDT, CDR2 YYEEEE. The CDR3 covers 14 residues. V lost 4 bases and J lost 0; bases outside the gene matches: 4.

The genes are TRBV5-1 and TRBJ2-7; tentatively, D is TRBD1 (6 bases). Per germline, CDR1 SGHRS and CDR2 YFSETQ. The CDR3 is 12 residues long. Trimming removed 4 bases from V and 4 bases from J, with 9 bases in between. The CDR3 here is CASSPQGYEQYF. CDR3 DNA sequence: TGCGCCAGCAGCCCACAGGGATACGAGCAGTACTTC.

This sequence joins TRBV5-1 and TRBJ2-1, with 10 bases that match TRBD2. In germline, CDR1 is SGHRS, CDR2 YFSETQ. This CDR3 has 15 amino acids. V dropped 2 bases and J dropped 7; count of bases not matched to a gene: 6. CDR3 loop: CASSLPGTSVNEQFF. CDR3 coding DNA: TGCGCCAGCAGCTTACCCGGGACTAGCGTTAATGAGCAGTTCTTC. The full variable domain, rest sourced from reference TRBV5-1 and TRBJ2-1, is KAGVTQTPRYLIKTRGQQVTLSCSPISGHRSVSWYQQTPGQGLQFLFEYFSETQRNKGNFPGRFSGRQFSNSRSEMNVSTLELGDSALYLCASSLPGTSVNEQFFGPGTRLTVL.

The chain carries TRBV5-6 and TRBJ1-1; possibly TRBD1 for D (6 bases). The CDR3 is made up of 14 amino acids. V was clipped by 4 bases and J by 5 bases, with 15 bases between them. Germline loops: CDR1 SGHDT, CDR2 YYEEEE. CDR3 in amino acids: CASSRTTGLTEAFF. For the CDR3, the DNA is TGTGCCAGCAGCCGTACTACAGGGTTGACTGAAGCTTTCTTT.

The rearrangement joins TRBV4-3 to TRBJ2-1; weak D call: TRBD2 (6 bases). CDR3 length equals 16 residues. V was pared by 0 bases and J by 10 bases, with 19 bases between. Germline values: CDR1 LGHNA, CDR2 YSLEER. The CDR3 is CASSQDWRLGTGEQFF. The CDR3 region has the DNA TGCGCCAGCAGCCAAGATTGGAGACTAGGAACGGGGGAGCAGTTCTTC.

The chain recombines TRBV10-2 with TRBJ1-3; possibly TRBD1 for D (5 bases). The CDR3 totals 14 residues. Per the germline V gene, CDR1 is WSHSY and CDR2 is SAAADI. V was trimmed by 7 bases and J by 0 bases, leaving 10 bases between them. The DNA of the CDR3 is TGCGCCAGCATTACAGGCCGCTCTGGAAACACCATATATTTT. Residues: CASITGRSGNTIYF.

The V and J genes are TRBV19 and TRBJ1-1; 8 nucleotides line up with TRBD1. V lost 4 bases, J lost 2 bases, and 6 bases stayed unmatched. The CDR3 covers 15 residues. Germline V gene lookup returns CDR1 LNHDA and CDR2 SQIVND (reference sequence). CDR3 sequence (DNA): TGTGCCAGTAGTACCCAGACAGGGGCTAACACTGAAGCTTTCTTT. It translates to CASSTQTGANTEAFF. The variable domain in full, with the rest retrieved from reference TRBV19 and TRBJ1-1, is DGGITQSPKYLFRKEGQNVTLSCEQNLNHDAMYWYRQDPGQGLRLIYYSQIVNDFQKGDIAEGYSVSREKKESFPLTVTSAQKNPTAFYLCASSTQTGANTEAFFGQGTRLTVV.

This clone was detected once. V is TRBV11-3 and J is TRBJ1-1; D ambiguous. Germline CDR1 is SGHNT and CDR2 is YENEEA. V was clipped by 0 bases and J by 5 bases, with 13 bases between them. The length of the CDR3 is 15 residues. The CDR3 DNA is TGTGCCAGCAGCTTAGACGCGCCCAGCGGGACTGAAGCTTTCTTT. This codes for CASSLDAPSGTEAFF.

The chain joins TRBV6-1 to TRBJ1-1, with D possibly matching TRBD1 (5 bases). The CDR3 runs to 13 residues. V was cut by 4 bases and J by 1 base, with 7 bases left in between. Germline V CDR1 and CDR2: MNHNS, SASEGT. This CDR3 is CASSGDGNTEAFF. The CDR3 region has the DNA TGTGCCAGCAGTGGGGACGGGAACACTGAAGCTTTCTTT.

The chain joins TRBV25-1 to TRBJ1-2; no clear D gene. This CDR3 is 12 amino acids long. Germline V gene data show CDR1 as MGHDK and CDR2 as SYGVNS. Trimming took off 4 bases at V and 7 bases at J, with 10 bases between the two ends. As DNA, the CDR3 is TGTGCCAGCAGTGGAGGGAAGGCTGGCTACACCTTC. Translating gives CASSGGKAGYTF.